A selection of T cell receptor beta chains follows, all from one sample in a study of blood T cell repertoires in COVID-19. Clones were sequenced by immunoSEQ multiplex PCR, and TCRdb holds only the in-frame ones, with some missing. The data show about 150,000 clones, approximately 86% seen once. Sequences were obtained from peripheral blood. The receptor set was obtained from a man in his forties or fifties with active or convalescent COVID-19. CDR3s leave out the opening cysteine and the closing phenylalanine or tryptophan. A row's size may be missing; if present it is once, few, many or a size class.

v_gene,abundance,j_gene,CDR3aa
TRBV6-5,few,TRBJ2-1,ASSSTSYNEQF
TRBV6-5,.,TRBJ2-1,ASRREREGPEF
TRBV7-8,.,TRBJ2-1,ASSTAGAGEQF
TRBV6-5,.,TRBJ1-5,ASSSPRGVANQPQH
TRBV6-6,.,TRBJ1-2,ASSYSGGSVAGYT
TRBV7-9,.,TRBJ2-1,ASSLTIGGGYNEQF
TRBV6-5,once,TRBJ1-4,ASMGGGSEKLF
TRBV3-1/TRBV3-2,.,TRBJ2-3,ASSHTGGSGEY
TRBV5-1,.,TRBJ2-1,ASSLDSGSANEQF
TRBV5-6,.,TRBJ1-2,ASIPGQERNYGYT
TRBV6-5,once,TRBJ1-3,ASGTRQGSGNTIY
TRBV7-8,.,TRBJ1-2,ASSLGQIYGYT
TRBV5-1,few,TRBJ1-6,ASSLLISGGHDSPLH
TRBV7-6,.,TRBJ2-5,ASSSLGRARQETQY
TRBV5-6,.,TRBJ1-2,ASSANASPRGYT
TRBV24-1,.,TRBJ2-1,ATSDSGRTYNEQF
TRBV4-3,.,TRBJ2-1,ASSQAGQGSEQF
TRBV18,.,TRBJ2-1,ASSPQQGGYEQF
TRBV11-2,.,TRBJ1-5,ASSLGVDSNQPQH
TRBV27,.,TRBJ2-3,ASSLLAGGTDTQY
TRBV11-3,.,TRBJ2-6,ASSYYFDRPPGANVLT
TRBV3-1/TRBV3-2,.,TRBJ1-4,ASSQVGRGGTNEKLF
TRBV19,.,TRBJ1-5,ASSVTGTGGNQPQH
TRBV4-2,.,TRBJ2-3,ASSQSFLGQSNTDTQY
TRBV5-8,.,TRBJ1-5,ASRRQLSNQPQH
TRBV27,.,TRBJ1-2,ASSPGGQAHGYT
TRBV24-1,.,TRBJ1-1,ATSDRTGGHEAF
TRBV6-5,.,TRBJ1-1,ASSYSVLVNTEAF
TRBV6-5,.,TRBJ1-4,ASSYGGTATNEKLF
TRBV3-1/TRBV3-2,.,TRBJ2-7,ASSRRTSGGFSYEQY
TRBV11-2,.,TRBJ1-3,ASSLEVPTGVVGNTIY
TRBV5-4,.,TRBJ2-2,ASSLREGAGGYTGELF
TRBV24-1,.,TRBJ2-5,ATSKGTGGGETQY
TRBV7-3,.,TRBJ2-2,ASSVDWTGELF
TRBV5-8,few,TRBJ1-1,ASRSIGGTEAF
TRBV19,many,TRBJ1-5,ASGRDTVQPQH
TRBV11-2,.,TRBJ2-3,ASSDGLFTDTQY
TRBV7-9,.,TRBJ1-6,ASSLGFEEVSSYNSPLH
TRBV4-2,.,TRBJ2-7,ASSQDLGHEQY
TRBV2,.,TRBJ1-1,ASSRQGAEAF
TRBV3-1/TRBV3-2,few,TRBJ2-1,ASSQDSGTYNEQF
TRBV4-1,once,TRBJ2-3,ASSQVSGTSGGAPDTQY
TRBV29-1,.,TRBJ2-1,SVEGGRGGLNEQF
TRBV7-6,once,TRBJ1-5,ASSLGTGRNQPQH
TRBV25-1,.,TRBJ2-5,ASAGQGVETQY
TRBV21-1,.,TRBJ1-2,ASSKGTGGCYGYT
TRBV9,.,TRBJ1-3,ASSVALPFFPGVIMFWGNTIY
TRBV12-3/TRBV12-4,.,TRBJ1-2,ASSSGQSYGYT
TRBV18,.,TRBJ2-7,ASSPYRDRGTYEQY